This TCR beta chain originates from a study of T cell changes during pregnancy in multiple sclerosis. Trimming removed 5 bases at V and 6 bases at J, with 14 bases between. The CDR3 length is 14 residues. Germline loops: CDR1 SGHTA, CDR2 FQGNSA. The repertoire was sequenced with immunoSEQ multiplex PCR; TCRdb's copy has only in-frame clones and lacks some. The profile shows 70,000 to 75,000 clones, more than 85% of them singletons. The chain is built from TRBV7-2 and TRBJ2-1; unclear D gene. This material consisted of peripheral blood, taken before pregnancy. This sequence originates from a female donor with multiple sclerosis, enrolled in a pregnancy study. CDR3 sequence reads: CASSPPQFGNEQFF. CDR3 nucleotides: TGTGCCAGCAGCCCCCCACAGTTTGGCAATGAGCAGTTCTTC.